This TCR beta chain derives from a study of blood T cells in healthy people across ages. Study findings and constraints: It was held that diversity estimates obtained from one million T cells represented underestimates.

A second PCR, run for roughly 7 to 11 cycles, used a sample-barcoded 5' primer plus a J-beta primer mix. A template-switch adaptor with 12 random nucleotides tagged each cDNA molecule. TCRdb recomputed calls from the 5' RACE reads with MiXCR, one row per CDR3 protein. This table holds around 2 million distinct CDR3 sequences, around 42% found once. Germline lookup yields CDR1 SGHTA and CDR2 FQGNSA. V lost 0 bases and J lost 1, with 8 bases in between. CDR3 length: 15 amino acids. In its sample, this clonotype was seen a few times. Its antigen remains unidentified. The sample taken for sequencing was blood. The receptor was isolated from a human donor in good health. The rearrangement uses TRBV7-2 and TRBJ2-3; D is unresolved. The DNA for the CDR3 is TGTGCCAGCAGCTTAGCCTTAACTCGCACAGATACGCAGTATTTT. This codes for CASSLALTRTDTQYF.